Included here is one T cell receptor beta chain sequence, with context. No antigen is known for it. Two independent pathologists confirmed no atypia in lung taken at least 2 cm from tumor. This record belongs to a study of T cells in localized non-small cell lung cancer. General study results and limits: Across samples, adjacent lung featured a median roughly 60 of the top 100 tumor clones.

The CDR3 runs 17 residues. Deletions cut 4 bases from V and 0 bases from J, with 16 bases between. Looked up from germline, CDR1 is SGHNT and CDR2 is YENEEA. Sequencing used immunoSEQ multiplex PCR; TCRdb keeps in-frame clones, though not all of them. The sample gives a few thousand clones, approximately 31% of which show up once; about a sixth is in the top ten. This receptor was obtained from a woman between 35 and 75 years old with stage II squamous cell lung carcinoma. This chain joins TRBV11-3 and TRBJ2-1; possibly TRBD2 for D (5 bases). Material: normal lung tissue next to the tumor, obtained before any cancer treatment. The CDR3 loop reads CASSSARRQSSYNEQFF. CDR3 in DNA: TGTGCCAGCAGCTCGGCTAGGAGGCAGAGCTCCTACAATGAGCAGTTCTTC.